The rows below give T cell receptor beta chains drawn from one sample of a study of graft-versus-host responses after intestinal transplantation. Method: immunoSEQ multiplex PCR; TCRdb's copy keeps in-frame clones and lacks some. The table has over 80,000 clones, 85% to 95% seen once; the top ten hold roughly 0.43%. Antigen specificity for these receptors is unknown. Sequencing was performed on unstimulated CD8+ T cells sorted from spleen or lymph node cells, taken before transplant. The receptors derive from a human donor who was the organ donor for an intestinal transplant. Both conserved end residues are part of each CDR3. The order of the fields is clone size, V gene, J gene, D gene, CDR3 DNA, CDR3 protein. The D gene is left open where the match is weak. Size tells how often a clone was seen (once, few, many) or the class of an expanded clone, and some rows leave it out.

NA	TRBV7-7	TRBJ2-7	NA	TGTGCTAGCGCGTTATCGCGGGGCGACGAGCAGTACTTC	CASALSRGDEQYF
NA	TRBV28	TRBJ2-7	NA	TGTGCCAGCAGTGGGCTTCGGGGGTCCCCCTACTACGAGCAGTACTTC	CASSGLRGSPYYEQYF
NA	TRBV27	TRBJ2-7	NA	TGTGCCAGCGGTGAACAGGGTTACGAGCAGTACTTC	CASGEQGYEQYF
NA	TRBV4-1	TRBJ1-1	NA	TGCGCCAGCAGCCTTACAGGGTTGGGTGAAGCTTTCTTT	CASSLTGLGEAFF
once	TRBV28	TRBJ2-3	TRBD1	TGTGCCAGCAGGGGGACAGGGGTCTTTGGCACAGATACGCAGTATTTT	CASRGTGVFGTDTQYF
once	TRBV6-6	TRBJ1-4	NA	TGTGCCAGCAGTCCTGGACCCGCGAGGGCAAATGAAAAACTGTTTTTT	CASSPGPARANEKLFF
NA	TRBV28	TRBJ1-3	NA	TGTGCCAGCAGTTTATTCGGGGGAACCGGAAACACCATATATTTT	CASSLFGGTGNTIYF
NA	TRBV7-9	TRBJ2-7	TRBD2	TGTGCCAGCAGCCTTAGCGGGGGGACCTACGAGCAGTACTTC	CASSLSGGTYEQYF
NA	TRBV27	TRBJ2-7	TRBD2	TGTGCCAGCAGCCCATTTGCGGGGGGGCTTAGCGAGCAGTACTTC	CASSPFAGGLSEQYF
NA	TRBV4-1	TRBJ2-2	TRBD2	TGCGCCAGCAGCCTCCGACAACAACTAGCGGGGGGGTCCGGGGAGCTGTTTTTT	CASSLRQQLAGGSGELFF
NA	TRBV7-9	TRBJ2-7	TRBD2	TGTGCCAGCAGCGACGGACTAGCAATTTCATACGAGCAGTACTTC	CASSDGLAISYEQYF
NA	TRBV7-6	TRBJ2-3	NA	TGTGCCAGCAGCTTAGGGGACACAACCACAGATACGCAGTATTTT	CASSLGDTTTDTQYF
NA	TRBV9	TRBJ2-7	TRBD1	TGTGCCAGCAGCGCAGACAGGGGCGAGCAGTACTTC	CASSADRGEQYF
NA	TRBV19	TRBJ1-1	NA	TGTGCCAGTAGTGCGGGGCCGTTTCTGAACACTGAAGCTTTCTTT	CASSAGPFLNTEAFF
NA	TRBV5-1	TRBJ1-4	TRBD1	TGCGCCAGCAGCGGCAGACAGGGCGGGAATGAAAAACTGTTTTTT	CASSGRQGGNEKLFF
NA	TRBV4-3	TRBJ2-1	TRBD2	TGCGCCAGCAGCCAAGATAGTCGGGGGGGCTGGTGGAATGAGCAGTTCTTC	CASSQDSRGGWWNEQFF
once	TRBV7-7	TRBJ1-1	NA	TGTGCTAGCAGCTTAGACAGGAACACTGAAGCTTTCTTT	CASSLDRNTEAFF
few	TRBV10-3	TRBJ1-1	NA	TGTGCCATCAGTGAAGCGGGGGGAGTGTGGGCGGTGAACACTGAAGCTTTCTTT	CAISEAGGVWAVNTEAFF
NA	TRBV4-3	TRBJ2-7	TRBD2	TGCGCCAGCAGCCAGGGGACTAGCGGGGGGGGCTACGAGCAGTACTTC	CASSQGTSGGGYEQYF
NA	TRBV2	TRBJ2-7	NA	TGTGCCAGCAGTGAATTACAGCTTTACGAGCAGTACTTC	CASSELQLYEQYF
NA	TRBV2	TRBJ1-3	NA	TGTGCCAGCCAGGGCACGGGAAACACCATATATTTT	CASQGTGNTIYF
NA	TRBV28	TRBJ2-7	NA	TGTGCCAGCAGTTTCATTCTGAGGACAGCGAGAAAACCCTACGAGCAGTACTTC	CASSFILRTARKPYEQYF
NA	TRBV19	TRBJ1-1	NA	TGTGCCAGTGGCGACATTAACACTGAAGCTTTCTTT	CASGDINTEAFF
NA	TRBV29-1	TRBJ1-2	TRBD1	TGCAGCGTCGAGGCAGGGGGCGTTGATGGCTACACCTTC	CSVEAGGVDGYTF
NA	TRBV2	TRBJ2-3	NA	TGTGCCAGCGGGGGAGCGGGTGGGGATACGCAGTATTTT	CASGGAGGDTQYF
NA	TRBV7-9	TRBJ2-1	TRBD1	TGTGCCAGCAGCTTAGTAGGGACAGGTGATTCCTACAATGAGCAGTTCTTC	CASSLVGTGDSYNEQFF
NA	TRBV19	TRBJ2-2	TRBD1	TGTGCCAGTCGGGACAGGCGCACCGGGGAGCTGTTTTTT	CASRDRRTGELFF
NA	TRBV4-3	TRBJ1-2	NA	TGCGCCAGCAGCCAATTTTTACAGGCCTCCTATGGCTACACCTTC	CASSQFLQASYGYTF
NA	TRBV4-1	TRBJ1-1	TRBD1	TGCGCCAGCAGCCAAGACTATCGGGACAGGGTGGGCACTGAAGCTTTCTTT	CASSQDYRDRVGTEAFF
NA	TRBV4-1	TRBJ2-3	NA	TGCGCCAGCAGCCAAGTGGGACACTTCACAGATACGCAGTATTTT	CASSQVGHFTDTQYF
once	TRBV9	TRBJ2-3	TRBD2	TGTGCCAGCAGCGTAGGCGGGAGTACAGATACGCAGTATTTT	CASSVGGSTDTQYF
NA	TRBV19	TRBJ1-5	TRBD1	TGTGCCAGTAGTATATGGGACAGTAGCAATCAGCCCCAGCATTTT	CASSIWDSSNQPQHF
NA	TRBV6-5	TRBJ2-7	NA	TGTGCCAGCAGCGACTCTTCACCCACCTACGAGCAGTACTTC	CASSDSSPTYEQYF
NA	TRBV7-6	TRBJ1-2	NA	TGTGCCAGCAGCCCGAAGGACCAGCGGGGCTACACCTTC	CASSPKDQRGYTF
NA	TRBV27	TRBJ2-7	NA	TGTGCCAGCAGTTTATTGGTAGCGATGGACGAGCAGTACTTC	CASSLLVAMDEQYF
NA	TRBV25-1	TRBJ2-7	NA	TGTGCCAGCAGTGCCTCGGGTTCCAGCTCCTACGAGCAGTACTTC	CASSASGSSSYEQYF
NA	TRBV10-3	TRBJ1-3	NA	TGTGCCATCAGTCCCGGGGGGGCCTCTGGAAACACCATATATTTT	CAISPGGASGNTIYF
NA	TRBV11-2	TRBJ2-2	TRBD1	TGTGCCAGCAGCTTACCCCGACAGGGTCGGACCGGGGAGCTGTTTTTT	CASSLPRQGRTGELFF
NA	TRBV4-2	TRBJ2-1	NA	TGTGCCAGCGGCACCAATGAGCAGTTCTTC	CASGTNEQFF
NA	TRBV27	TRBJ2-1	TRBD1	TGTGCCAGCAGTTTGGGACAGGGTTTTTACAATGAGCAGTTCTTC	CASSLGQGFYNEQFF
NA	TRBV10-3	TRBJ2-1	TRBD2	TGTGCCATCAGTGAGTCGATTACACTAGCGGAGTCCTACAATGAGCAGTTCTTC	CAISESITLAESYNEQFF
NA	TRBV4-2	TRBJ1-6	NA	TGTGCCAGCAGCCATACCGGGACATCAGGATCACCCCTCCACTTT	CASSHTGTSGSPLHF
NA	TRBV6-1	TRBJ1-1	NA	TGTGCCAGCAGTGTAGGAGAGGGCCCTTTCAACACTGAAGCTTTCTTT	CASSVGEGPFNTEAFF
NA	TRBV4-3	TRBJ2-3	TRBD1	TGCGCCAGCAGCCATACCTGGACAGGGCCAGTCCGCACAGATACGCAGTATTTT	CASSHTWTGPVRTDTQYF
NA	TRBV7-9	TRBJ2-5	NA	TGTGCCAGCAGCTTAGTTGGGGACAACCAAGAGACCCAGTACTTC	CASSLVGDNQETQYF
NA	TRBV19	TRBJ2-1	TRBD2	TGTGCCAGTAGTTCTAGCGGGGGGGTCTATGAGCAGTTCTTC	CASSSSGGVYEQFF
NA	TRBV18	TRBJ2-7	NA	TGTGCCAGCTCACCAGTTAGGACAGTCCCTTACGAGCAGTACTTC	CASSPVRTVPYEQYF
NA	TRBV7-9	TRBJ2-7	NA	TGTGCCAGCAGCATGACAGGGAGGAGCGACGAGCAGTACTTC	CASSMTGRSDEQYF
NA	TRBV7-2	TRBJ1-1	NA	TGTGCCAGCAGCCGGACAGCAAACACTGAAGCTTTCTTT	CASSRTANTEAFF